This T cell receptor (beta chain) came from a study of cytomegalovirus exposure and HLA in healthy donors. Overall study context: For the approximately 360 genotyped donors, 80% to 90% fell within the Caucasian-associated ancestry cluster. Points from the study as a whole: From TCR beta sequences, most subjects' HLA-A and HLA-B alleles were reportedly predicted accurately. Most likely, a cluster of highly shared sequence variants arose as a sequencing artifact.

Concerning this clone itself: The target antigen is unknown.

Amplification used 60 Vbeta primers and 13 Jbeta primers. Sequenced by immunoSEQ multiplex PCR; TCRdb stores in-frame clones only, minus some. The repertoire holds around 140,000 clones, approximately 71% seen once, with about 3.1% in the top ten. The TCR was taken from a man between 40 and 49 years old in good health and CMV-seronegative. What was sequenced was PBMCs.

The CDR3 loop reads CASSSRTGILNEQFF. In DNA form, the CDR3 reads TGTGCCAGCAGCTCAAGGACAGGGATACTAAATGAGCAGTTCTTC. The chain recombines TRBV5-6 with TRBJ2-1; TRBD1 agrees at 8 bases. CDR1 is SGHDT, CDR2 YYEEEE, per germline. This CDR3 comprises 15 residues. The J segment lost 7 bases and the V segment lost 3 bases, leaving 9 bases of the junction unmatched.